The TCR beta chain described here comes from a study of blood T cells in healthy people across ages. About the study: When template switching was applied, about one barcoded beta molecule was captured per two T cells.

The CDR3 has 17 residues. V was pared by 7 bases and J by 0 bases, with 13 bases of the junction left unmatched. Looked up from germline, CDR1 is SNHLY and CDR2 is FYNNEI. A note on this clonotype: Its antigen is not identified.

Combining a sample-barcoded 5' primer with a J-beta primer mix, a second PCR ran for roughly 6 to 12 cycles. A tag from a template-switch adaptor with 12 random nucleotides marked each cDNA molecule. A single record per CDR3 protein comes from TCRdb applying MiXCR to the 5' RACE reads. The table lists roughly 900,000 distinct CDR3 sequences, about 48% of them singletons. Findings and caveats of the study: It was the long-lived donors that had more naive CD4+ cells and higher diversity than aged donors. In older individuals, TCR beta diversity per million T cells was lower, falling roughly linearly with age.

The sequenced sample was blood. This clonotype was sampled from a man aged 25-45 years in good health. This chain joins TRBV2 and TRBJ2-3; 7 bases line up with TRBD1. In DNA form, the CDR3 reads TGTGCCAGCATTGGTCGGGGACAGCTAACTAGCACAGATACGCAGTATTTT. It specifies CASIGRGQLTSTDTQYF. The full variable domain, with the rest looked up from reference TRBV2 and TRBJ2-3, is EPEVTQTPSHQVTQMGQEVILRCVPISNHLYFYWYRQILGQKVEFLVSFYNNEISEKSEIFDDQFSVERPDGSNFTLKIRSTKLEDSAMYFCASIGRGQLTSTDTQYFGPGTRLTVL.